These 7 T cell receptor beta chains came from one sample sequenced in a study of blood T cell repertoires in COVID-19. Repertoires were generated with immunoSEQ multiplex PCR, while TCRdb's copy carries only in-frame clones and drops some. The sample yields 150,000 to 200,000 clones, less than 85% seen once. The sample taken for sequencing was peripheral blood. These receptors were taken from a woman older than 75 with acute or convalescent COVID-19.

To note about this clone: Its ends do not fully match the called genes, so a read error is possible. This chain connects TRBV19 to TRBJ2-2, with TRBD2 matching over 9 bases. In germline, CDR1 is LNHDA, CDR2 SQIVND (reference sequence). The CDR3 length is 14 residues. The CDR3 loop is CAIRTSANIGELFF. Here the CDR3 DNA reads TGTGCCATTAGGACTAGCGCCAACATCGGGGAGCTGTTTTTT.

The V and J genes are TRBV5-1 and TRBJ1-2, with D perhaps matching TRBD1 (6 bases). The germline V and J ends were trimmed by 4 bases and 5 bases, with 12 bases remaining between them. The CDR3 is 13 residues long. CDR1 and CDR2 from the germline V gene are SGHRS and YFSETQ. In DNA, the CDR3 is TGCGCCAGCAGCCCTACAGGGTTATATGGCTACACCTTC. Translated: CASSPTGLYGYTF.

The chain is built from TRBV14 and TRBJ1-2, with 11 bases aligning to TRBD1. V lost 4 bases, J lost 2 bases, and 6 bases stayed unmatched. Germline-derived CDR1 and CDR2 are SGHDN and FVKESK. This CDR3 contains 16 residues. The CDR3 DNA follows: TGTGCCAGCAGCCCCTGGGACAGGGGGACCAACTATGGCTACACCTTC. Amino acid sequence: CASSPWDRGTNYGYTF. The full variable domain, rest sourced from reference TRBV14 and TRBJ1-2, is EAGVTQFPSHSVIEKGQTVTLRCDPISGHDNLYWYRRVMGKEIKFLLHFVKESKQDESGMPNNRFLAERTGGTYSTLKVQPAELEDSGVYFCASSPWDRGTNYGYTFGSGTRLTVV.

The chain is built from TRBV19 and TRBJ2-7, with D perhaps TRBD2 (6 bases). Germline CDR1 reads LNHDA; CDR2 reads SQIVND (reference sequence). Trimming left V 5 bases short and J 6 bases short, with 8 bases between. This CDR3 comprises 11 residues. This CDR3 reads CASSGGTEQYF. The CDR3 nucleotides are TGTGCCAGTAGTGGCGGGACCGAGCAGTACTTC.

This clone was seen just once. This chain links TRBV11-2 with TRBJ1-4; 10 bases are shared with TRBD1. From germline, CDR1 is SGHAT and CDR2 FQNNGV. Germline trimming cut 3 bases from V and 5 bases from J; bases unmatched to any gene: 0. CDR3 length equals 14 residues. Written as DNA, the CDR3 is TGTGCCAGCAGCTTGGACAGGGGGAATGAAAAACTGTTTTTT. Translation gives CASSLDRGNEKLFF. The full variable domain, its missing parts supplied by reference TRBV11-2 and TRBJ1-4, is EAGVAQSPRYKIIEKRQSVAFWCNPISGHATLYWYQQILGQGPKLLIQFQNNGVVDDSQLPKDRFSAERLKGVDSTLKIQPAKLEDSAVYLCASSLDRGNEKLFFGSGTQLSVL.

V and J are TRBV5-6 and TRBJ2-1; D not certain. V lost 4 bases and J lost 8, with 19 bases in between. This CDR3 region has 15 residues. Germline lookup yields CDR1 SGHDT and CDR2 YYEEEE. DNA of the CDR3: TGTGCCAGCAGCCCCTCCCCTCGCGTGGGCCATGAGCAGTTCTTC. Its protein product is CASSPSPRVGHEQFF.

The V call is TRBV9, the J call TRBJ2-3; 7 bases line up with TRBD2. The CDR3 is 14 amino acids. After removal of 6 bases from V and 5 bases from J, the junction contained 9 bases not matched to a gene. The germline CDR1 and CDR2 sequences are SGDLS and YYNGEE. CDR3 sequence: CASNEGGPRDTQYF. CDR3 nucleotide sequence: TGTGCCAGCAACGAGGGAGGGCCGAGAGATACGCAGTATTTT.